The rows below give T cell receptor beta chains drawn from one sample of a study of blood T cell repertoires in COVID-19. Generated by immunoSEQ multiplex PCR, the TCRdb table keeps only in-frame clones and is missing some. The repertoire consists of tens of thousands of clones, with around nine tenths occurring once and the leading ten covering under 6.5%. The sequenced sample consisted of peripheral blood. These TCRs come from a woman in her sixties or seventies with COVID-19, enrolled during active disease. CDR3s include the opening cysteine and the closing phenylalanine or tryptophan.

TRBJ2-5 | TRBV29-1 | CSVRLAGGSTQYF
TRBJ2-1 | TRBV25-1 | CASSDNLPPNEQFF
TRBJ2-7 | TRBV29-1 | CSARGGQGGVEQYF
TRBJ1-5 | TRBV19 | CAISRDSNQPQHF
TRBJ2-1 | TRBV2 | CASSPGLAGGPTYNEQFF
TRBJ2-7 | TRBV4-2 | CASSQGTGFFYEQYF
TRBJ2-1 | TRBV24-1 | CATSSYSGSRNEQFF
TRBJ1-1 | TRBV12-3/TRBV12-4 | CASRGGYTEAFF
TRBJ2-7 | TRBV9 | CASSLSLLDYEQYF
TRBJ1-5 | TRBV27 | CASSLFGDQPQHF
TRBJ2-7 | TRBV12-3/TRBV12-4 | CASRGTFNYEQYF
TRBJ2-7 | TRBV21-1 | CASSKGGYQAYEQYF
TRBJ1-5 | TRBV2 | CASSEWTGAENQPQHF
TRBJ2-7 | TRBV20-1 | CSASFPQGFVYEQYF
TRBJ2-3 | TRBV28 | CASSPSGRDTQYF
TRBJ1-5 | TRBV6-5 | CASSYGQNSNQPQHF
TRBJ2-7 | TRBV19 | CASSIFGGDYEQYF
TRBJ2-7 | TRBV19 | CASSAQLALTYEQYF
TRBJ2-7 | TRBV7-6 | CASSHRGDEQYF
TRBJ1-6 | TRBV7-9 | CASSLTGGGSPLHF
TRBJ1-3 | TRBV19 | CAVRGIGNTIYF
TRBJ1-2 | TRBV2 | CASSSTGYNGYTF
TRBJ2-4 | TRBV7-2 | CASSLIAGGPGGNIQYF
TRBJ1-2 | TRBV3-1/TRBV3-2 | CASSPQDRVSGYTF
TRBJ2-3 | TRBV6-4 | CASSEASGSTDTQYF
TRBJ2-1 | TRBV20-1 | CSASKTSGRRGGDEQFF
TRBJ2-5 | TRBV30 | CAWSIGLADYQETQYF
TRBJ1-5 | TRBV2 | CASRGQGNQPQHF
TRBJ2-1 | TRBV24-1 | CATRGLALEQFF
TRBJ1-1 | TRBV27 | CASSPRMTGGRVTEAFF
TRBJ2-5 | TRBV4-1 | CASSPSRGGRETQYF
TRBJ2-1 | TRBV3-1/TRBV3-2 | CASSFATSGTNEQFF
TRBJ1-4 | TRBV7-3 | CANQGGQDATNEKLFF
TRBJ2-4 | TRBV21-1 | CAAPRVNSGAKNIQYF
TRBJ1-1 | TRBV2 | CARPTRNTEAFF
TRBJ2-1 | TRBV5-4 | CASSPRFTGGLEQFF
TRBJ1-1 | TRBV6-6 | CASSQQTMNTEAFF
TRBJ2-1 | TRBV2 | CASNPASGRNEQFF
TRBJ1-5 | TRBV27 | CASSPHRTGGGYSNQPQHF
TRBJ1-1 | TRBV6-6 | CASNQVVNTEAFF
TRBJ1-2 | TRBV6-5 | CASSSWDSPAYGYTF
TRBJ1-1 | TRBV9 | CASSVGGVLNTEAFF
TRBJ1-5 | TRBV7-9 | CASSKGTNQPQHF
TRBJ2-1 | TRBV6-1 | CASSERGSRSNEQFF
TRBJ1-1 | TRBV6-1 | CASSDKGVFTEAFF
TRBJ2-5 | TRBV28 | CASTSLAGGGETQYF
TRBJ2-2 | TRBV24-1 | CATRSGSGNTGELFF